This T cell receptor beta chain stems from a study of shared clonotypes between healthy human individuals. This CDR3 comprises 13 residues. Germline values: CDR1 MDHEN, CDR2 SYDVKM. V lost 10 bases, J lost 3 bases, and 12 bases lay in between. Deep-level settings were used for running the assay. Authors' methods: Junction-only sequences produced by ImmunoSEQ had no quality scores, so filtering differed. Profiling relied on immunoSEQ multiplex PCR, and the TCRdb table lists in-frame clones only, not all of them. V and J calls and clone size are those listed in that table; D and trimming were worked out from the DNA. This table has around 1,100,000 clones, about 80% appearing once. This clone was recorded a few times. Recent vaccinations or acute infections were absent in the healthy HIV-negative adult donors. All participating donors were Caucasian adults from Nashville, Tennessee.

The sequence derives from a man between 18 and 29 years old in good health. Some clones in this sample may be carry-over from other donors' samples. Sequencing was carried out using memory CD4+ T cells from PBMCs. Subset noted: CD45RA-negative fraction. The rearrangement joins TRBV28 to TRBJ1-4, with no clear D. CDR3 amino acids: CATQIGSNEKLFF. For the CDR3, the DNA is TGTGCCACCCAGATCGGGTCTAATGAAAAACTGTTTTTT. Filled out from reference TRBV28 and TRBJ1-4, the complete variable domain reads DVKVTQSSRYLVKRTGEKVFLECVQDMDHENMFWYRQDPGLGLRLIYFSYDVKMKEKGDIPEGYSVSREKKERFSLILESASTNQTSMYLCATQIGSNEKLFFGSGTQLSVL.